This T cell receptor beta chain was retrieved from a study of blood T cell repertoires in COVID-19. For the study at large: Some COVID-19 samples were acute and others convalescent; all came from the United States, Italy and Spain. PBMCs, B-cell-depleted T cells, or T cells were the source of the cDNA or gDNA that made up the material.

As processed by the authors: Scientists estimated how many nucleated cells there were by amplifying reference gene primers. The protocol was immunoSEQ multiplex PCR, while the TCRdb copy is restricted to in-frame clones and leaves out a portion. V, J and clone size are taken as reported in that table, and D and trimming were inferred from the DNA itself. The data hold roughly 100,000 clones, with 65% to 80% observed a single time. The germline gives CDR1 LGHNA, CDR2 YSLEER. CDR3 length equals 15 residues. The V and J ends lost 0 bases and 5 bases respectively, with 13 bases between them. Input material: peripheral blood. The V gene is TRBV4-3, the J gene TRBJ1-2; TRBD1 might be the D (5 bases). This clonotype was obtained from a woman in her 70s with acute or convalescent COVID-19. The CDR3 sequence is CASSQEWPGLYGYTF. Written as DNA, the CDR3 is TGCGCCAGCAGCCAAGAATGGCCGGGACTTTATGGCTACACCTTC.